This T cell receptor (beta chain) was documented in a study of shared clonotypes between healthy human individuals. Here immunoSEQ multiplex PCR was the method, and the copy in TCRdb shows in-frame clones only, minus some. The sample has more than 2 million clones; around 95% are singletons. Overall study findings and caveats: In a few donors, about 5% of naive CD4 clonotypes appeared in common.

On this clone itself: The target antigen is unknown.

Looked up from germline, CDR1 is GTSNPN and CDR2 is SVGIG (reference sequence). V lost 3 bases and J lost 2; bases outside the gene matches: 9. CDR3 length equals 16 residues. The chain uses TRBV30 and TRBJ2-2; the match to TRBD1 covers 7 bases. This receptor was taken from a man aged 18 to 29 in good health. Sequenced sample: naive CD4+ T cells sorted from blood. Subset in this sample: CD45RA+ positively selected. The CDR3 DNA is TGTGCCTGGAGCCATCCGGGACAGCTTAACACCGGGGAGCTGTTTTTT. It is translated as CAWSHPGQLNTGELFF.